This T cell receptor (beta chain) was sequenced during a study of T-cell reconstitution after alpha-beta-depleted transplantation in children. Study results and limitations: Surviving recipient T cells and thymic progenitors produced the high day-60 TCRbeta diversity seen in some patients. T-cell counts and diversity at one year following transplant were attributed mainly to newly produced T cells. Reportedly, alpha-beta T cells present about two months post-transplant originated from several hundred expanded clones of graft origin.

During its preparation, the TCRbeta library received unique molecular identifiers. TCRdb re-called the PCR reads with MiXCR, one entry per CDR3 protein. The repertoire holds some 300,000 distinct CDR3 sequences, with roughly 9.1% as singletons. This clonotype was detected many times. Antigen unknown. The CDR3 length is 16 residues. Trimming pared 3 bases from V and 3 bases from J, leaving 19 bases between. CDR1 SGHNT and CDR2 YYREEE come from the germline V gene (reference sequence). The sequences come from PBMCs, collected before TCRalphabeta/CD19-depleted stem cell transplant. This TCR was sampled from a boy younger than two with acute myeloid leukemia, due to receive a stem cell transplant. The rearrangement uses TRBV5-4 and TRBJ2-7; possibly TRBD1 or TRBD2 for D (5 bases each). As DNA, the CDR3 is TGTGCCAGCAGCTGGGCCGGGACGTCACCAATCTACGAGCAGTACTTC. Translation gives CASSWAGTSPIYEQYF.